These 21 T cell receptor beta chains were all obtained from the same sample, sequenced in a study of cytomegalovirus exposure and HLA in healthy donors. The PCR ran on 60 Vbeta and 13 Jbeta primers. The method was immunoSEQ multiplex PCR; TCRdb's version includes in-frame clones alone and lacks a portion of them. Of 130,000 to 150,000 clones listed, roughly 75% were seen once; the top ten hold around 2.9%. The sequencing sample was made of PBMCs. Receptor source: a female donor in good health and CMV-seronegative.

This clone was seen more than once but under ten times. V gene TRBV6-5 combines with J gene TRBJ2-7; 7 bases are a match to TRBD1. V lost 6 bases to trimming and J lost 5 bases; unmatched junction nucleotides: 7. CDR3 length: 13 residues. Germline V gives CDR1 MNHEY, CDR2 SVGAGI. The CDR3 protein is CASSLYRGNEQYF. CDR3 DNA: TGTGCCAGCAGCCTCTACAGGGGAAACGAGCAGTACTTC.

This rearrangement joins TRBV7-2 to TRBJ2-1; the match to TRBD2 covers 9 bases. The CDR3 length is 13 residues. J was trimmed by 12 bases and V by 5 bases; bases with no gene match: 8. From germline, CDR1 is SGHTA and CDR2 FQGNSA. CDR3 amino acids: CASSPPEREAQFF. The DNA for the CDR3 is TGTGCCAGCAGCCCCCCGGAGCGGGAGGCGCAGTTCTTC.

V and J are TRBV19 and TRBJ1-2; unclear D gene. This CDR3 comprises 15 residues. Germline CDR1 is LNHDA and CDR2 is SQIVND (reference sequence). V was pared by 0 bases and J by 2 bases, with 10 bases between. The CDR3 DNA reads as TGTGCCAGTAGTATAGACAGCGGAATGAACTATGGCTACACCTTC. It specifies CASSIDSGMNYGYTF.

A remark on this clone: The junction and the germline gene differ at one end; a read error may be behind it. V is TRBV7-9 and J is TRBJ1-2; 8 positions match TRBD1. Germline lookup yields CDR1 SEHNR and CDR2 FQNEAQ (reference sequence). The CDR3 is 14 amino acids. The CDR3 protein is CSSSLDRVPYGYTF. CDR3 nucleotide sequence: TGTTCCAGCAGCCTGGACAGGGTTCCCTATGGCTACACCTTC. Full variable domain (outside the CDR3, taken from reference TRBV7-9 and TRBJ1-2): DTGVSQNPRHKITKRGQNVTFRCDPISEHNRLYWYRQTLGQGPEFLTYFQNEAQLEKSRLLSDRFSAERPKGSFSTLEIQRTEQGDSAMYLCSSSLDRVPYGYTFGSGTRLTVV.

The chain employs TRBV4-2 and TRBJ2-2, with 9 bases that match TRBD1. Germline CDR1 and CDR2: LGHNA and YNFKEQ. The CDR3 covers 16 residues. The trim removed 2 bases at V and 3 bases at J, leaving 4 bases unmatched. CDR3 nucleotide sequence: TGTGCCAGCAGCCAAAGGACAGGGGATGACACCGGGGAGCTGTTTTTT. It is translated as CASSQRTGDDTGELFF.

The V and J genes are TRBV28 and TRBJ1-1; D remains unclear. Germline V gene lookup returns CDR1 MDHEN and CDR2 SYDVKM. The CDR3 consists of 11 residues. V lost 3 bases to trimming and J lost 3 bases, with 2 bases between them. The CDR3 DNA follows: TGTGCCAGCAGTTTCGACACTGAAGCTTTCTTT. Its translation is CASSFDTEAFF.

This clone is a singleton in its sample. The chain joins TRBV28 to TRBJ1-2; D unclear. V lost 8 bases to trimming and J lost 0 bases, with 13 bases between them. This CDR3 has 14 amino acids. CDR1 MDHEN and CDR2 SYDVKM come from the germline V gene. CDR3 loop: CASQNRIPNYGYTF. The CDR3 DNA is TGTGCCAGCCAAAACAGAATCCCTAACTATGGCTACACCTTC.

The chain carries TRBV19 and TRBJ2-1, with TRBD2 matching over 13 bases. The junction had 6 bases not matched to a gene; V was cut back by 6 bases and J by 1 base. Germline CDR1 LNHDA, CDR2 SQIVND (reference sequence). CDR3 size: 17 residues. In DNA, the CDR3 is TGTGCCAGTAGCGGGACTAGCGGGGTGTGGTCCTACAATGAGCAGTTCTTC. This translates into CASSGTSGVWSYNEQFF.

A few counts support this clone. The J gene is TRBJ2-7, the V gene TRBV6-1, with D possibly TRBD2 on 5 matching bases. CDR1 and CDR2 (germline): MNHNS, SASEGT. The CDR3 totals 15 residues. Trimming left V 2 bases short and J 1 base short, with 12 bases between. This chain's CDR3 is CASSERGLKSYEQYF. CDR3 nucleotides: TGTGCCAGCAGTGAAAGAGGGCTAAAGTCCTACGAGCAGTACTTC.

V usage is TRBV4-1 and J usage is TRBJ2-1; maybe TRBD2 (7 bases). V lost 0 bases and J lost 13, with 16 bases in between. Per germline, CDR1 MGHRA and CDR2 YSYEKL. The CDR3 length is 14 residues. This CDR3 is CASSQDVAGEGQFF. CDR3 in DNA: TGCGCCAGCAGCCAAGATGTCGCAGGGGAGGGACAGTTCTTC.

This chain's CDR3 is CASSVTGGETRLGNTEAFF. CDR3 nucleotide sequence: TGCGCCAGCAGCGTGACAGGGGGCGAGACAAGATTAGGTAACACTGAAGCTTTCTTT. The chain recombines TRBV5-1 with TRBJ1-1, with 10 bases aligning to TRBD1. Germline lookup yields CDR1 SGHRS and CDR2 YFSETQ. The V segment lost 4 bases and the J segment 2 bases; nucleotides outside the gene matches: 17. The CDR3 length is 19 residues.

The chain has TRBV5-5 and TRBJ1-2, with TRBD1 matching over 10 bases. Germline CDR1 reads SGHKS; CDR2 reads YYEKEE (reference sequence). V was pared by 4 bases and J by 3 bases, with 9 bases of the junction left unmatched. This CDR3 has 16 residues. The CDR3 here is CASSREGTGEYYGYTF. The CDR3 DNA sequence: TGTGCCAGCAGCCGAGAAGGGACAGGGGAGTACTATGGCTACACCTTC.

The chain combines TRBV30 with TRBJ2-2; D is possibly TRBD2 (5 bases). In germline, CDR1 is GTSNPN, CDR2 SVGIG (reference sequence). The CDR3 is made up of 17 amino acids. Here the CDR3 DNA reads TGTGCTTCGAGGGCATGGAGGTCCACGAGTTTGACCGGGGAGCTGTTTTTT. The encoded protein is CASRAWRSTSLTGELFF.

The chain employs TRBV5-4 and TRBJ2-3; 8 bases align to TRBD2. Losses at the gene ends were 4 bases for V and 0 bases for J; bases not matched to a gene: 10. There are 17 residues in the CDR3. CDR1 is SGHNT, CDR2 YYREEE, per germline (reference sequence). The chain's CDR3 is CASSTSLKRGSTDTQYF. The CDR3 DNA sequence: TGTGCCAGCAGCACCTCCCTTAAGCGGGGGAGCACAGATACGCAGTATTTT. Looking up the rest from reference TRBV5-4 and TRBJ2-3 gives the full variable domain: ETGVTQSPTHLIKTRGQQVTLRCSSQSGHNTVSWYQQALGQGPQFIFQYYREEENGRGNFPPRFSGLQFPNYSSELNVNALELDDSALYLCASSTSLKRGSTDTQYFGPGTRLTVL.

The chain employs TRBV28 and TRBJ1-1, with a weak D call TRBD1 (5 bases). CDR1 MDHEN and CDR2 SYDVKM come from the germline V gene. This CDR3 is 15 amino acids long. V lost 6 bases and J lost 3, with 17 bases in between. Written as DNA, the CDR3 is TGTGCCAGCAGACACCCACGTCGGGGGGACACTGAAGCTTTCTTT. This codes for CASRHPRRGDTEAFF.

This clone was counted between two and nine times. The rearrangement uses TRBV29-1 and TRBJ1-5; 8 bases match TRBD1. There are 13 residues in the CDR3. The germline gives CDR1 SQVTM, CDR2 ANQGSEA. The J segment lost 8 bases and the V segment lost 6 bases, leaving 9 bases of the junction unmatched. The CDR3 bases are TGCAGCGTCCGGACAGGGCCAGGTGAGCCCCAGCATTTT. It specifies CSVRTGPGEPQHF.

The chain couples TRBV4-1 to TRBJ2-3; 7 bases map to TRBD2. CDR3 length: 15 amino acids. The germline CDR1 and CDR2 sequences are MGHRA and YSYEKL. The V segment lost 0 bases and the J segment 8 bases; nucleotides outside the gene matches: 8. The CDR3 coding sequence is TGCGCCAGCAGCCAAGATTTTGGCGGGAGAAGTACGCAGTATTTT. It is translated as CASSQDFGGRSTQYF.

The chain couples TRBV5-1 to TRBJ2-7; TRBD2 might be the D (6 bases). The germline gives CDR1 SGHRS, CDR2 YFSETQ. V was pared by 6 bases and J by 5 bases, with 15 bases between. The CDR3 length is 13 residues. The CDR3 DNA reads TGCGCCAGCAAGAGGGGACTTTCAGACGAGCAGTACTTC. This encodes CASKRGLSDEQYF.

This clone was recorded a few times. Within the sample, other DNA sequences also encode this same CDR3. This chain joins TRBV9 and TRBJ1-3; 7 nucleotides align to TRBD1. This CDR3 has 14 residues. Germline CDR1 is SGDLS and CDR2 is YYNGEE. Trimming removed 2 bases from V and 2 bases from J; junction bases left unmatched: 1. The CDR3 region is CASSVGTAGNTIYF. The DNA for the CDR3 is TGTGCCAGCAGCGTCGGGACAGCTGGAAACACCATATATTTT. Together with reference TRBV9 and TRBJ1-3, the CDR3 gives the full variable domain: DSGVTQTPKHLITATGQRVTLRCSPRSGDLSVYWYQQSLDQGLQFLIQYYNGEERAKGNILERFSAQQFPDLHSELNLSSLELGDSALYFCASSVGTAGNTIYFGEGSWLTVV.

Only one count was recorded for this clone. J is TRBJ1-5 and V is TRBV6-1; possible D gene TRBD1, 5 bases. Germline loops: CDR1 MNHNS, CDR2 SASEGT. This CDR3 region has 14 residues. The V end was cut by 11 bases, the J end by 0 bases, with 14 bases between. The CDR3 bases are TGTGCCGGGGGGGGGAGTTATAGCAATCAGCCCCAGCATTTT. This translates into CAGGGSYSNQPQHF.

This clone has only one observation. The rearrangement links TRBV19 to TRBJ1-5, with TRBD1 as a possible D gene (6 bases). Germline values: CDR1 LNHDA, CDR2 SQIVND (reference sequence). V gave up 5 bases and J gave up 1 base, with 9 bases separating them. The CDR3 spans 14 residues. The CDR3 reads CASSHTGSNQPQHF. The CDR3 bases are TGTGCCAGTAGTCATACAGGGAGCAATCAGCCCCAGCATTTT.